This record covers a single T cell receptor (beta chain). No cognate antigen has been identified for it. No much larger clonotype is one base removed from it; base qualities were not supplied. This sample was taken from a study of brain metastases from non-small cell lung cancer (dated by TCRdb to about 2019). Notes on the research overall: The immune microenvironment of paired resected primary tumors and brain metastases from non-small-cell lung cancer patients was profiled. The paper as a whole reports these results and caveats: Compared with the matched primary tumors, T-cell clones appeared to be expanded in just under 65% of brain metastases. TCR repertoires were found to be largely shared between paired brain metastases and primary tumors, although sparse T-cell densities were observed in the brain metastases. T-cell infiltration was lower in brain metastases than in primary tumors (P < 0.001).

A total of 30 to 45 patients with non-small-cell lung cancer that had been surgically resected, each with specimens from both a primary tumor and a brain metastasis, made up the cohort. The tumor specimens used were formalin-fixed, paraffin-embedded tissues taken from archives. V drops 5 bases and J drops 11 bases, leaving 12 bases in between. The CDR3 covers 11 residues, taking in both the cysteine and the phenylalanine. The DNA shown is the 33-base CDR3, in frame from base 1. The germline V gene yields SGHVS for CDR1 and FQNEAQ for CDR2. Library preparation employed the immunoSEQ multiplex PCR assay. Sequencing of the T-cell receptor beta chain repertoire was carried out together with a 770-gene immune expression panel. The table was pulled from immuneACCESS by TCRdb, which kept in-frame rearrangements only. Such tables lose some clones; where checked, under half of the loss comes from unresolved V genes, and the rest has no known cause. The sample table shows fewer than 4,500 clones, and roughly 90% are seen once. The biggest ten clones account for roughly 3.3% of the sample.

The clonotype originates from a donor aged 40 or over with non-small cell lung cancer. The V and J segments used are TRBV7-8 and TRBJ1-1; 6 matching bases give a weak D call of TRBD1. Specimen: primary lung tumor tissue. Read against the paper, the sample's cell subset or site label means: primary lung tumor paired with brain metastasis. The DNA is as follows: TGTGCCAGCAGCCCACGGGACAAGGCTTTCTTT. It is translated as CASSPRDKAFF.